This T cell receptor (beta chain) was captured in a study of CD8 T cells in ankylosing spondylitis. Overall study findings and caveats: Within ankylosing spondylitis blood, a TCR beta motif made up of seven or eight highly homologous variants appeared to be characteristic. In reactive arthritis synovial fluid and blood, some motif variants had been reported before. Disease-linked clones had a CD8+ phenotype and relatively low frequency in peripheral blood.

This clonotype was found many times. The antigen remains unidentified. Each CDR3 protein is one row after TCRdb ran MiXCR on the 5' RACE reads. The sample carries about 500,000 distinct CDR3 sequences, under 5.5% recorded once. In germline, CDR1 is MRHNA, CDR2 SNTAGT. V shed 11 bases and J shed 5 bases, with 4 bases lying between them. CDR3 size: 9 residues. The sequenced sample was blood, either unsorted or a sorted T cell fraction (not recorded which). The chain is built from TRBV6-4 and TRBJ1-5; D call uncertain. The receptor was derived from a male donor with ankylosing spondylitis. CDR3 sequence (DNA): TGTGCCGTTCATCAGCCCCAGCATTTT. As protein: CAVHQPQHF.